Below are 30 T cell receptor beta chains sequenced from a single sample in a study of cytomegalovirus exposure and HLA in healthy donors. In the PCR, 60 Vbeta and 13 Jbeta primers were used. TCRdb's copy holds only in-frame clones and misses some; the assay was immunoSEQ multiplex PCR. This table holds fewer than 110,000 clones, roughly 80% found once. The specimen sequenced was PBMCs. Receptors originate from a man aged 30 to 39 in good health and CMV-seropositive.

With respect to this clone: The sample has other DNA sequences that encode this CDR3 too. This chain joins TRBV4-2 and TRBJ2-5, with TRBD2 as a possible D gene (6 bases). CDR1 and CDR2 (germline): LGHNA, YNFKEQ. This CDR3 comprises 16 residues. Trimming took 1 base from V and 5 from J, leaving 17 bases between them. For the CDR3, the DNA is TGTGCCAGCAGCCAAGGGGGCGGTGCGGGGAAGGAGACCCAGTACTTC. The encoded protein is CASSQGGGAGKETQYF.

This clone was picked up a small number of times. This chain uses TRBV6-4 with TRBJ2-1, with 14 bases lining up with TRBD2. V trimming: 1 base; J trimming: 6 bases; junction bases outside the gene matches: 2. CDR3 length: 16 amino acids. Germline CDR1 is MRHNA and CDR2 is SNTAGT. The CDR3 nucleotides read TGTGCCAGCAGTGACTTGACTAGCGGGGGGGCCAATGAGCAGTTCTTC. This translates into CASSDLTSGGANEQFF.

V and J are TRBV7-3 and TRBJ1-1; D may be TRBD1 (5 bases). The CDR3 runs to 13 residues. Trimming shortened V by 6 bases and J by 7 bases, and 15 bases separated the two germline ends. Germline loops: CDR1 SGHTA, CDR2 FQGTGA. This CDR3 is CASRELPGHEAFF. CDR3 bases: TGTGCCAGCAGAGAACTGCCAGGACATGAAGCTTTCTTT.

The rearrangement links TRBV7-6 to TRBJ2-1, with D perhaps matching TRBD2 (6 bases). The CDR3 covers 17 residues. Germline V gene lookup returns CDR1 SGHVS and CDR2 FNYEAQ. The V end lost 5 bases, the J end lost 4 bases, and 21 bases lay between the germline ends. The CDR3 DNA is TGTGCCAGCAGCCGCGGGGCAGGGAGACATACTTACAATGAGCAGTTCTTC. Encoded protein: CASSRGAGRHTYNEQFF.

CDR3 amino acids: CASSPTTGEKLFF. DNA of the CDR3: TGTGCCAGCTCACCTACCACGGGGGAAAAACTGTTTTTT. The J gene is TRBJ1-4, the V gene TRBV18, with D unresolved. This CDR3 has 13 residues. The V gene's germline CDR1 is KGHSH and CDR2 LQKENI. Trimming left V 3 bases short and J 8 bases short, with 10 bases between.

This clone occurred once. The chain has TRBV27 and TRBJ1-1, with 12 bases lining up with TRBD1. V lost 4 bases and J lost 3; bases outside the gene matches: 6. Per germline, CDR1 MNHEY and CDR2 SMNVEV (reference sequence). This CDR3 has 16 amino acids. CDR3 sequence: CASSSSGTGGYTEAFF. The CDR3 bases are TGTGCCAGCAGTTCCTCCGGGACAGGGGGCTACACTGAAGCTTTCTTT.

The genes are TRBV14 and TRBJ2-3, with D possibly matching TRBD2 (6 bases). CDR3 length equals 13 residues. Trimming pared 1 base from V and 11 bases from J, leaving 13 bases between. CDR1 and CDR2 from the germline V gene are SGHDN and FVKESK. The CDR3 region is CASSQGRAVRQYF. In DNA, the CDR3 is TGTGCCAGCAGCCAAGGGAGGGCAGTAAGGCAGTATTTT.

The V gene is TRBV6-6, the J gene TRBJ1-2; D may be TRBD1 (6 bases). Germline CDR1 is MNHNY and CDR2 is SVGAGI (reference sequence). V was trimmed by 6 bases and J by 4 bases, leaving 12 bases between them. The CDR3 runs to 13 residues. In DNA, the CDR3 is TGTGCCAGCAGCCGGGACAATTTCTATGGCTACACCTTC. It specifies CASSRDNFYGYTF.

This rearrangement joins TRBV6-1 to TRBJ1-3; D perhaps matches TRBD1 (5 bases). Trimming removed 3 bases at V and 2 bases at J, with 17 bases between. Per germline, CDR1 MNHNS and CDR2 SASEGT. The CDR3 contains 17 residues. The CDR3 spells CASSEPAILTAGNTIYF. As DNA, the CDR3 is TGTGCCAGCAGTGAGCCAGCTATTCTGACAGCTGGAAACACCATATATTTT.

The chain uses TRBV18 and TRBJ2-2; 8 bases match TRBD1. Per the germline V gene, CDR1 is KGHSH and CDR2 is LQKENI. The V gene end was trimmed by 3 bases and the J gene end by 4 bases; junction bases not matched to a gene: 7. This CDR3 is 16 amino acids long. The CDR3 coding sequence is TGTGCCAGCTCACCCATGGACAGGGACCTCACCGGGGAGCTGTTTTTT. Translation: CASSPMDRDLTGELFF.

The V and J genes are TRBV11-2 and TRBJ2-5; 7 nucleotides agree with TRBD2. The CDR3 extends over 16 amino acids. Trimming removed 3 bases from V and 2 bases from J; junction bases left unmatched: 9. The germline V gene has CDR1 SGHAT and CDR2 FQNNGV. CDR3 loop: CASSFVGWGGQETQYF. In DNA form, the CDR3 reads TGTGCCAGCAGCTTCGTTGGGTGGGGAGGGCAAGAGACCCAGTACTTC.

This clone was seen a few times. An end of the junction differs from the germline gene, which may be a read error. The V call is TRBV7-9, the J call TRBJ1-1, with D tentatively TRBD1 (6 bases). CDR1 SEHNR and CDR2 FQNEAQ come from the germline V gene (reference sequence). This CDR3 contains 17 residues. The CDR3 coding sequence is TGTTCCAGCAGCTTAGGGCAGGGGCGACTTGTAAACACTGAAGCTTTCTTT. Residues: CSSSLGQGRLVNTEAFF.

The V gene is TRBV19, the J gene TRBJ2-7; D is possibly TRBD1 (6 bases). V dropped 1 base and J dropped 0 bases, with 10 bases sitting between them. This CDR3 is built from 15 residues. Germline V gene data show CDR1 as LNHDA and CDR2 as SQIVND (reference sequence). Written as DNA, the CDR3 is TGTGCCAGTAGTATAGGGGGGACAAGCTCCTACGAGCAGTACTTC. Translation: CASSIGGTSSYEQYF.

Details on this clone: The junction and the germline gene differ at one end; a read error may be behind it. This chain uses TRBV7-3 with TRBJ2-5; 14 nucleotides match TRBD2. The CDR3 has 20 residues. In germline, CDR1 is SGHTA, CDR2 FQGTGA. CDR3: CASSLPLRTSGGTNQETQHF. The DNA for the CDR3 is TGTGCCAGCAGCTTACCCTTACGGACTAGCGGGGGGACGAACCAAGAGACCCAGCACTTC.

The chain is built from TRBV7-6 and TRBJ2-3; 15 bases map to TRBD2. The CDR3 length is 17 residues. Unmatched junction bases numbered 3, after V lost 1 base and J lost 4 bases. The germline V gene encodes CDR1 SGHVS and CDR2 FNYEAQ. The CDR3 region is CASSLGTSGGAADTQYF. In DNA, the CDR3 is TGTGCCAGCAGCTTAGGGACTAGCGGGGGGGCTGCAGATACGCAGTATTTT.

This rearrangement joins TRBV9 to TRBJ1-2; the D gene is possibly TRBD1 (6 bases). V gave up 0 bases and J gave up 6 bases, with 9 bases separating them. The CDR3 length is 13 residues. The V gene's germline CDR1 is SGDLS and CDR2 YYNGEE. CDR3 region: CASSVEWTDGYTF. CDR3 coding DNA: TGTGCCAGCAGCGTAGAATGGACAGATGGCTACACCTTC.

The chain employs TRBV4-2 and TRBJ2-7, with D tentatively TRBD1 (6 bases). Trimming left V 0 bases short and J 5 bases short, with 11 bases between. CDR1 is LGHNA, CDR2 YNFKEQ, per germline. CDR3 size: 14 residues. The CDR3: CASSQDGAGDEQYF. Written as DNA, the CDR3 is TGTGCCAGCAGCCAAGATGGGGCAGGGGACGAGCAGTACTTC.

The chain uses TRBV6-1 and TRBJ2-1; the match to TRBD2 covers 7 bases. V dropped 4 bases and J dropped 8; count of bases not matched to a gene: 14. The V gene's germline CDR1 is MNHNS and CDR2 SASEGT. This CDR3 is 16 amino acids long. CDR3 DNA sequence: TGTGCCAGCAGTGCTCCCCTGCAGAGGACTAGGGATGAGCAGTTCTTC. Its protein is CASSAPLQRTRDEQFF.

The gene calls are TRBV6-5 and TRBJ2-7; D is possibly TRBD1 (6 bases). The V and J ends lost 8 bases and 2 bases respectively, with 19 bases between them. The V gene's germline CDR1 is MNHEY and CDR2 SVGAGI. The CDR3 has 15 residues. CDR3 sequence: CASQEGGQFTYEQYF. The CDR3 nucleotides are TGTGCCAGCCAAGAAGGCGGACAGTTTACCTACGAGCAGTACTTC.

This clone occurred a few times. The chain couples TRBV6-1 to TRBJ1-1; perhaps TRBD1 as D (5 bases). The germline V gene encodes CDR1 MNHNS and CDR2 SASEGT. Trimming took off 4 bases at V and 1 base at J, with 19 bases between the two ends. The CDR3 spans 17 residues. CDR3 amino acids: CASSGTGPGSWNTEAFF. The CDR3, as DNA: TGTGCCAGCAGTGGCACCGGACCAGGGTCCTGGAACACTGAAGCTTTCTTT.

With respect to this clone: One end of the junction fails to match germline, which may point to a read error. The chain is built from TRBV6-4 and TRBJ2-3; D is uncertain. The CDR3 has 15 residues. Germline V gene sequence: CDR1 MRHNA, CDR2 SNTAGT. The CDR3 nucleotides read TGTGCCAGCAGTTACTCGATCCCTGACTCAGATACGCAGTATTTT. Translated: CASSYSIPDSDTQYF.

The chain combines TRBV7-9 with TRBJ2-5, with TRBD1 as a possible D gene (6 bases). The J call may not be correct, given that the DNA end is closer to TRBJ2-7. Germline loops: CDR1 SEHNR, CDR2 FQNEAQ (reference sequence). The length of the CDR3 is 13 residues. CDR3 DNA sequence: TGTGCCAGCCGCCAGGGGAGTTCCTACGAGCAGTACTTC. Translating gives CASRQGSSYEQYF.

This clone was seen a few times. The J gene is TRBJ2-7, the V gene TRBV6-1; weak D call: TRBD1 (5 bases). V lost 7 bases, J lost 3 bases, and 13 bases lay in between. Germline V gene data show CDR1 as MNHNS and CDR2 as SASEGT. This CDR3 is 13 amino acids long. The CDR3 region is CASMGQRYYEQYF. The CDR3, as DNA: TGTGCCAGCATGGGGCAGCGATACTACGAGCAGTACTTC.

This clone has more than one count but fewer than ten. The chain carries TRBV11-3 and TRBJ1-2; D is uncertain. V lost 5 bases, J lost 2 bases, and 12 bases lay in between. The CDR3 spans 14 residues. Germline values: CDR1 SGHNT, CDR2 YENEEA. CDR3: CASSTGGDNYGYTF. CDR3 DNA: TGTGCCAGCAGCACCGGAGGTGACAACTATGGCTACACCTTC.

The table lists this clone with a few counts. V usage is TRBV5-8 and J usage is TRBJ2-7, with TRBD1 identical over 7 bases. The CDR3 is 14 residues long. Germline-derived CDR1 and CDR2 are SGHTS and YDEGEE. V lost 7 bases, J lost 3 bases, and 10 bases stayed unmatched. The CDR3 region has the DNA TGTGCCAGCCCAAGAAACAGGGGACGCTACGAGCAGTACTTC. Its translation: CASPRNRGRYEQYF.

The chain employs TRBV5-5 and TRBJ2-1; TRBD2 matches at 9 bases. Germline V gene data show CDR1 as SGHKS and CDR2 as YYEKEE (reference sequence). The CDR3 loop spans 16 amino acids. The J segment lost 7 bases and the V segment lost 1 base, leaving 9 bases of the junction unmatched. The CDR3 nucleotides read TGTGCCAGCAGCTTGACCCCGGGACTAGCTACGAATGAGCAGTTCTTC. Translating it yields CASSLTPGLATNEQFF.

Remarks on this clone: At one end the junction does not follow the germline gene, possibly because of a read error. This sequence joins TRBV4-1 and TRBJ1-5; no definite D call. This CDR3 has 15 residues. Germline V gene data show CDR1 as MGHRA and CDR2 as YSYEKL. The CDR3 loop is CASSQDSGWGQAQHF. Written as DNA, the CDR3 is TGCGCCAGCAGCCAAGACAGCGGGTGGGGTCAGGCCCAGCATTTT.

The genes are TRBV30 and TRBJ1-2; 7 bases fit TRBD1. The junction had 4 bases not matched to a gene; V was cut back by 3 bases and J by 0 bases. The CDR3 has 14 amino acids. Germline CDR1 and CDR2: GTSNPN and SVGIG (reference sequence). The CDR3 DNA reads TGTGCCTGGAGCTTCAGGGGGACTAACTATGGCTACACCTTC. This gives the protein CAWSFRGTNYGYTF.

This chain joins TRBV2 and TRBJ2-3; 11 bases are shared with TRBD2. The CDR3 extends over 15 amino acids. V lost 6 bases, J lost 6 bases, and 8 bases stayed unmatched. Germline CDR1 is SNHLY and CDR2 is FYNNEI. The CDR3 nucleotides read TGTGCCAGCAGAGGTACTAGCGGGGGAGTGGATACGCAGTATTTT. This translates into CASRGTSGGVDTQYF.

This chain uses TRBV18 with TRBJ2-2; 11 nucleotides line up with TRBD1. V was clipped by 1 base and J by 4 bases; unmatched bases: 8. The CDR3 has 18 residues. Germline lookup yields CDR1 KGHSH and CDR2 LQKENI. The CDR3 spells CASSPLKPGQGVTGELFF. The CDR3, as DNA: TGTGCCAGCTCACCACTTAAACCGGGACAGGGGGTCACCGGGGAGCTGTTTTTT.